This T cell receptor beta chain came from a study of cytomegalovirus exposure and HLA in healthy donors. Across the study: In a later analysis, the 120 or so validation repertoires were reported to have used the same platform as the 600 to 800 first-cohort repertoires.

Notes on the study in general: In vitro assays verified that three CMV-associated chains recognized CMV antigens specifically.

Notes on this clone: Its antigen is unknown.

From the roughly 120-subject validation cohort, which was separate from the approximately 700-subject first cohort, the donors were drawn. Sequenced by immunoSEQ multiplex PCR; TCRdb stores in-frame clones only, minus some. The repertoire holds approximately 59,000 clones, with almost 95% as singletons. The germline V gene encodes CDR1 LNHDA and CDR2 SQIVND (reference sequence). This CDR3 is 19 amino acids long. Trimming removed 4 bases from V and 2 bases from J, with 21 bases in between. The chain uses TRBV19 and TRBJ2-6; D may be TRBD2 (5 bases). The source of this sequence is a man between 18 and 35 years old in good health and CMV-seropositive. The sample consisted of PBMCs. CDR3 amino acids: CASSNHLLGPGTGANVLTF. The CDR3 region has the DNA TGTGCCAGTAGTAACCACCTTTTAGGGCCGGGGACTGGGGCCAACGTCCTGACTTTC.